The 31 T cell receptor beta chains given below trace back to one sample, sequenced in a study of CD8 T cells in Susac syndrome. It was with random hexamers that 0.5 to 1 ug RNA was reverse transcribed. TCRdb independently ran MiXCR on the immunoSEQ multiplex PCR reads; one entry per CDR3 protein. The data show under 85,000 distinct CDR3 sequences, with 85% to 95% seen just once and 0.55% to 0.7% held by the top ten. The specimen sequenced was CD8+ T cells from PBMCs. The origin of the receptors is a human donor with multiple sclerosis.

V gene TRBV7-6 combines with J gene TRBJ2-7; D ambiguous. The CDR3 consists of 15 residues. Between the trimmed V and J ends, which lost 3 bases and 3 bases, there was a span of 15 bases. The germline CDR1 and CDR2 sequences are SGHVS and FNYEAQ. The CDR3 DNA reads as TGTGCCAGCAGCTTCGAGGCAGCTACACACTACGAGCAGTACTTC. Translating gives CASSFEAATHYEQYF. The whole variable domain, remainder taken from reference TRBV7-6 and TRBJ2-7, is GAGVSQSPRYKVTKRGQDVALRCDPISGHVSLYWYRQALGQGPEFLTYFNYEAQQDKSGLPNDRFSAERPEGSISTLTIQRTEQRDSAMYRCASSFEAATHYEQYFGPGTRLTVT.

The chain has TRBV29-1 and TRBJ1-1; 8 bases map to TRBD1. This CDR3 has 14 residues. Germline CDR1 reads SQVTM; CDR2 reads ANQGSEA. The ends lost 3 bases at V and 4 bases at J; junction bases unmatched: 7. The CDR3 nucleotides are TGCAGCGTTGACCTGACAGGGGCCCCCACTGAAGCTTTCTTT. Translated: CSVDLTGAPTEAFF. The full variable domain, its missing parts supplied by reference TRBV29-1 and TRBJ1-1, is SAVISQKPSRDICQRGTSLTIQCQVDSQVTMMFWYRQQPGQSLTLIATANQGSEATYESGFVIDKFPISRPNLTFSTLTVSNMSPEDSSIYLCSVDLTGAPTEAFFGQGTRLTVV.

J is TRBJ2-2 and V is TRBV5-6, with TRBD1 matching 8 bases. The V gene's germline CDR1 is SGHDT and CDR2 YYEEEE. The CDR3 loop spans 15 amino acids. The J segment lost 3 bases and the V segment lost 4 bases, leaving 5 bases of the junction unmatched. CDR3 region: CASSQGQDDTGELFF. The CDR3 DNA follows: TGTGCCAGCAGCCAGGGACAGGATGACACCGGGGAGCTGTTTTTT. The full variable domain, in which reference TRBV5-6 and TRBJ2-2 provide the parts outside the CDR3, is DAGVTQSPTHLIKTRGQQVTLRCSPKSGHDTVSWYQQALGQGPQFIFQYYEEEERQRGNFPDRFSGHQFPNYSSELNVNALLLGDSALYLCASSQGQDDTGELFFGEGSRLTVL.

This clonotype was detected only once. At one boundary the junction diverges from the germline segment, which might be a read error. This chain uses TRBV20-1 with TRBJ1-5; TRBD1 matches at 7 bases. The CDR3 extends over 16 amino acids. Germline V gene lookup returns CDR1 DFQATT and CDR2 SNEGSKA (reference sequence). CDR3 coding DNA: TGCAGTGCTCGAGACAGGGCTGGGGGCAGCAATCAGCCCCAGCATTTT. It is translated as CSARDRAGGSNQPQHF.

This chain uses TRBV27 with TRBJ2-1, with TRBD1 matching over 7 bases. The CDR3 spans 14 residues. Germline CDR1 and CDR2: MNHEY and SMNVEV (reference sequence). V dropped 5 bases and J dropped 0; count of bases not matched to a gene: 1. CDR3 residues: CASSRDSSYNEQFF. CDR3 nucleotides: TGTGCCAGCAGTCGGGACAGCTCCTACAATGAGCAGTTCTTC.

The rearrangement uses TRBV9 and TRBJ2-1, with 12 bases aligning to TRBD2. CDR3 length equals 16 residues. Losses at the gene ends were 3 bases for V and 7 bases for J; bases not matched to a gene: 8. Per the germline V gene, CDR1 is SGDLS and CDR2 is YYNGEE. The CDR3 DNA follows: TGTGCCAGCAGCGGGACACTAGCGGGAGGTGGGAATGAGCAGTTCTTC. Its translation is CASSGTLAGGGNEQFF.

The chain uses TRBV13 and TRBJ2-5, with D possibly matching TRBD1 (6 bases). V was cut by 4 bases and J by 0 bases, with 9 bases left in between. Germline V gene sequence: CDR1 PRHDT, CDR2 FYEKMQ (reference sequence). This CDR3 is 14 amino acids long. The CDR3 sequence is CASSSQGYQETQYF. The CDR3 coding sequence is TGTGCCAGCAGCTCTCAGGGGTACCAAGAGACCCAGTACTTC.

The chain combines TRBV20-1 with TRBJ1-1; D gene ambiguous. The length of the CDR3 is 11 residues. Germline V gene lookup returns CDR1 DFQATT and CDR2 SNEGSKA (reference sequence). V was cut by 6 bases and J by 5 bases, with 10 bases left in between. The CDR3 DNA reads as TGCAGTGCCCCCTTTGGTACTGAAGCTTTCTTT. The encoded protein is CSAPFGTEAFF.

The rearrangement joins TRBV13 to TRBJ1-5; tentative D call: TRBD1 (5 bases). With 5 bases removed from V and 0 bases from J, the gap between germline ends came to 14 bases. The CDR3 totals 16 residues. CDR1 and CDR2 from the germline V gene are PRHDT and FYEKMQ (reference sequence). Here the CDR3 reads CASSPGGGNSNQPQHF. In DNA form, the CDR3 reads TGTGCCAGCAGCCCCGGGGGAGGGAATAGCAATCAGCCCCAGCATTTT.

The genes are TRBV29-1 and TRBJ1-2; TRBD1 aligns across 7 bases. Germline V lookup: CDR1 SQVTM, CDR2 ANQGSEA. The CDR3 length is 15 residues. V lost 3 bases and J lost 3; bases outside the gene matches: 10. The CDR3 reads CSVDWTGQAHYGYTF. CDR3 DNA sequence: TGCAGCGTTGACTGGACAGGACAGGCGCACTATGGCTACACCTTC.

The chain recombines TRBV7-9 with TRBJ2-5; a possible D gene is TRBD1 (6 bases). CDR1 is SEHNR and CDR2 is FQNEAQ in the germline V gene (reference sequence). This CDR3 has 16 amino acids. V was cut by 1 base and J by 4 bases, with 16 bases left in between. Here the CDR3 reads CASSLGTGLQGETQYF. The CDR3 DNA reads TGTGCCAGCAGCTTAGGTACAGGGCTCCAGGGAGAGACCCAGTACTTC. Full variable domain (remainder filled in from reference TRBV7-9 and TRBJ2-5): DTGVSQNPRHKITKRGQNVTFRCDPISEHNRLYWYRQTLGQGPEFLTYFQNEAQLEKSRLLSDRFSAERPKGSFSTLEIQRTEQGDSAMYLCASSLGTGLQGETQYFGPGTRLLVL.

The chain links TRBV5-6 to TRBJ2-2; D call uncertain. Trimming stripped 0 bases from V and 5 bases from J, with 5 bases between. The CDR3 is 13 residues long. In germline, CDR1 is SGHDT, CDR2 YYEEEE. CDR3 DNA: TGTGCCAGCAGCTTGGGTCAGACCGGGGAGCTGTTTTTT. This encodes CASSLGQTGELFF. Filled out from reference TRBV5-6 and TRBJ2-2, the complete variable domain reads DAGVTQSPTHLIKTRGQQVTLRCSPKSGHDTVSWYQQALGQGPQFIFQYYEEEERQRGNFPDRFSGHQFPNYSSELNVNALLLGDSALYLCASSLGQTGELFFGEGSRLTVL.

This chain links TRBV7-9 with TRBJ1-6, with TRBD1 identical over 7 bases. J gave up 6 bases and V 5 bases, and 1 base lay outside the gene matches. CDR1 and CDR2 (germline): SEHNR, FQNEAQ (reference sequence). The CDR3 runs 13 residues. The CDR3 DNA is TGTGCCAGCAGCCGGGACAGTAATTCACCCCTCCACTTT. Its translation: CASSRDSNSPLHF.

V is TRBV9 and J is TRBJ2-5, with TRBD2 matching 8 bases. Germline CDR1 is SGDLS and CDR2 is YYNGEE. The V and J ends lost 4 bases and 5 bases, in that order; junction bases with no gene match: 22. This CDR3 contains 19 residues. CDR3 protein: CASSTGGVLAGPFGETQYF. As DNA, the CDR3 is TGTGCCAGCAGCACCGGAGGCGTATTAGCGGGGCCCTTTGGGGAGACCCAGTACTTC.

The chain couples TRBV30 to TRBJ1-1; D unclear. The CDR3 totals 15 residues. V lost 1 base and J 0 bases, leaving 12 bases between the germline ends. Per germline, CDR1 GTSNPN and CDR2 SVGIG (reference sequence). The CDR3 is CAWSAYGRMNTEAFF. The CDR3 coding sequence is TGTGCCTGGAGTGCCTATGGGAGAATGAACACTGAAGCTTTCTTT. The full variable domain, completed using reference TRBV30 and TRBJ1-1, is SQTIHQWPATLVQPVGSPLSLECTVEGTSNPNLYWYRQAAGRGLQLLFYSVGIGQISSEVPQNLSASRPQDRQFILSSKKLLLSDSGFYLCAWSAYGRMNTEAFFGQGTRLTVV.

The sample holds one count of this clonotype. The rearrangement uses TRBV5-8 and TRBJ2-5; TRBD1 matches at 10 bases. The CDR3 extends over 13 amino acids. V lost 3 bases, J lost 4 bases, and 0 bases stayed unmatched. Germline V lookup: CDR1 SGHTS, CDR2 YDEGEE. The CDR3, as DNA: TGTGCCAGCAGCTGGGACAGGGGAGAGACCCAGTACTTC. Its protein is CASSWDRGETQYF.

The V and J genes are TRBV7-2 and TRBJ1-5, with D possibly matching TRBD1 (6 bases). CDR1 and CDR2 (germline): SGHTA, FQGNSA. The CDR3 length is 19 residues. The V gene lost 2 bases and the J gene lost 2 bases, with 22 bases spanning the gap. The CDR3 loop is CASSLSMTWGGLGNQPQHF. The CDR3 nucleotides read TGTGCCAGCAGCTTAAGTATGACGTGGGGGGGGCTGGGCAATCAGCCCCAGCATTTT.

The rearrangement links TRBV18 to TRBJ2-7, with 10 bases that match TRBD2. Germline V gene sequence: CDR1 KGHSH, CDR2 LQKENI. Trimming took 6 bases from V and 6 from J; bases not matched to a gene: 5. The CDR3 totals 13 residues. This chain's CDR3 is CASSLGTSVEQYF. The CDR3 bases are TGTGCCAGCTCGCTTGGGACTAGCGTCGAGCAGTACTTC. The entire variable domain, with the rest obtained from reference TRBV18 and TRBJ2-7, is as follows: NAGVMQNPRHLVRRRGQEARLRCSPMKGHSHVYWYRQLPEEGLKFMVYLQKENIIDESGMPKERFSAEFPKEGPSILRIQQVVRGDSAAYFCASSLGTSVEQYFGPGTRLTVT.

This chain links TRBV7-9 with TRBJ2-7, with a possible D match to TRBD2 (5 bases). The ends were cut back, 2 bases at V and 5 bases at J, with 10 bases in the middle. Germline CDR1 is SEHNR and CDR2 is FQNEAQ (reference sequence). This CDR3 comprises 13 residues. The CDR3 loop reads CASSLSGMDEQYF. In DNA form, the CDR3 reads TGTGCCAGCAGCTTATCGGGGATGGACGAGCAGTACTTC. The full variable domain, its missing parts supplied by reference TRBV7-9 and TRBJ2-7, is DTGVSQNPRHKITKRGQNVTFRCDPISEHNRLYWYRQTLGQGPEFLTYFQNEAQLEKSRLLSDRFSAERPKGSFSTLEIQRTEQGDSAMYLCASSLSGMDEQYFGPGTRLTVT.

This chain joins TRBV14 and TRBJ1-5, with D hard to call. This CDR3 comprises 15 residues. Germline V gene lookup returns CDR1 SGHDN and CDR2 FVKESK. V shed 4 bases and J shed 2 bases, with 12 bases lying between them. DNA for the CDR3: TGTGCCAGCAGCCCCTCCTCAGTGGGCAATCAGCCCCAGCATTTT. This translates into CASSPSSVGNQPQHF.

A single count supports this clonotype. This chain connects TRBV27 to TRBJ2-5; 12 bases line up with TRBD1. The germline V gene encodes CDR1 MNHEY and CDR2 SMNVEV (reference sequence). The CDR3 spans 15 residues. V was clipped by 4 bases and J by 4 bases; unmatched bases: 4. The CDR3: CASSSGQGAGETQYF. The CDR3 region has the DNA TGTGCCAGCAGTTCGGGACAGGGGGCTGGAGAGACCCAGTACTTC.

This sequence joins TRBV6-6 and TRBJ1-5; 10 bases match TRBD1. Germline-derived CDR1 and CDR2 are MNHNY and SVGAGI (reference sequence). Trimming at V came to 4 bases and at J to 7 bases, leaving 7 bases not matched to a gene. This CDR3 comprises 15 residues. CDR3 coding DNA: TGTGCCAGCAGTTCGACAGGGGGCGCGGTACAGCCCCAGCATTTT. This gives the protein CASSSTGGAVQPQHF.

This chain uses TRBV4-1 with TRBJ2-7, with a tentative D call TRBD1 (6 bases). Germline values: CDR1 MGHRA, CDR2 YSYEKL. Trimming shortened V by 1 base and J by 0 bases, and 10 bases separated the two germline ends. This CDR3 is built from 15 residues. CDR3 nucleotide sequence: TGCGCCAGCAGCCAAGTACAGGGCAACTCCTACGAGCAGTACTTC. Translation: CASSQVQGNSYEQYF.

The chain carries TRBV27 and TRBJ2-3; the D gene is possibly TRBD2 (6 bases). CDR3 length equals 12 residues. Germline CDR1 MNHEY, CDR2 SMNVEV (reference sequence). Trimming shortened V by 8 bases and J by 5 bases, and 11 bases separated the two germline ends. CDR3 nucleotide sequence: TGTGCCAGCGAGGACGGGGGAGATACGCAGTATTTT. The encoded protein is CASEDGGDTQYF.

The chain combines TRBV24-1 with TRBJ2-7; 10 bases are shared with TRBD1. The CDR3 is 15 residues long. Germline CDR1 KGHDR, CDR2 SFDVKD. V dropped 2 bases and J dropped 5; count of bases not matched to a gene: 5. CDR3 DNA: TGTGCCACCAGTGATTCCGGGACAGGGGACCACGAGCAGTACTTC. Amino acid sequence: CATSDSGTGDHEQYF.

The chain combines TRBV15 with TRBJ2-1; D is undetermined. Trimming shortened V by 2 bases and J by 0 bases, and 8 bases separated the two germline ends. CDR1 is LNHNV and CDR2 is YYDKDF in the germline V gene (reference sequence). This CDR3 is 15 amino acids long. CDR3 protein: CATSRSASSYNEQFF. The CDR3 nucleotides are TGTGCCACCAGCAGAAGTGCCAGCTCCTACAATGAGCAGTTCTTC.

This chain uses TRBV30 with TRBJ2-3; D not resolved. The CDR3 has 14 residues. The germline V and J ends were trimmed by 4 bases and 4 bases, with 15 bases remaining between them. Germline values: CDR1 GTSNPN, CDR2 SVGIG (reference sequence). This CDR3 is CAWTPGRNPDTQYF. The DNA for the CDR3 is TGTGCCTGGACGCCCGGACGTAATCCAGATACGCAGTATTTT.

As for this clonotype: Germline is not matched at one junction end, which may reflect a read error. This chain joins TRBV2 and TRBJ1-2, with D perhaps matching TRBD1 (5 bases). CDR1 SNHLY and CDR2 FYNNEI come from the germline V gene. This CDR3 region has 11 residues. The CDR3 sequence: CASKGRQLNVF. For the CDR3, the DNA is TGTGCCAGCAAGGGGAGGCAGCTTAACGTCTTC.

This chain joins TRBV3-1 and TRBJ2-7; D call uncertain. The CDR3 has 11 residues. The V gene lost 3 bases and the J gene lost 5 bases, with 5 bases spanning the gap. Germline-derived CDR1 and CDR2 are LGHDT and YNNKEL (reference sequence). The CDR3 nucleotides are TGTGCCAGCAGCCACGGTAACGAGCAGTACTTC. Residues: CASSHGNEQYF.

The V call is TRBV9, the J call TRBJ2-5; D possibly uses TRBD1 or TRBD2 (6 bases each). Trimming removed 6 bases at V and 1 base at J, with 16 bases between. Germline CDR1 reads SGDLS; CDR2 reads YYNGEE. This CDR3 has 15 residues. Here the CDR3 reads CASKGGDGSQETQYF. In DNA form, the CDR3 reads TGTGCCAGCAAGGGGGGAGACGGGAGCCAAGAGACCCAGTACTTC. Filled out from reference TRBV9 and TRBJ2-5, the complete variable domain reads DSGVTQTPKHLITATGQRVTLRCSPRSGDLSVYWYQQSLDQGLQFLIQYYNGEERAKGNILERFSAQQFPDLHSELNLSSLELGDSALYFCASKGGDGSQETQYFGPGTRLLVL.

The rearrangement joins TRBV5-4 to TRBJ1-3; D gene unclear. V lost 4 bases to trimming and J lost 3 bases, with 5 bases between them. The V gene's germline CDR1 is SGHNT and CDR2 YYREEE (reference sequence). The CDR3 has 12 amino acids. This chain's CDR3 is CASSANGNTIYF. For the CDR3, the DNA is TGTGCCAGCAGCGCTAATGGAAACACCATATATTTT.